Shown below are 9 T cell receptor beta chains from a single sample sequenced in a study of Ad26.COV2.S vaccination and SARS-CoV-2 variants. This sample's treatment: some 20 received Ad26.COV2.S at low or high dose, single or two shots; roughly 5 received placebo; per-sample allocation not given. Specimens were obtained on day 63 following the first vaccine or placebo injection. Only in-frame clones appear in the TCRdb table, and some are missing; sequencing was by immunoSEQ multiplex PCR. The data contain a few hundred thousand clones, less than 95% of them singletons. This sample comprised peripheral blood, obtained in a trial of Ad26.COV2.S vaccine versus placebo. These receptor sequences come from a person between 18 and 59 years old who received the Ad26.COV2.S COVID-19 vaccine or a placebo.

V gene TRBV9 combines with J gene TRBJ1-2; possibly TRBD1 for D (6 bases). The V and J ends lost 3 bases and 4 bases respectively, with 28 bases between them. Germline CDR1 is SGDLS and CDR2 is YYNGEE. The CDR3 covers 19 residues. CDR3 nucleotides: TGTGCCAGCAGCGACGCCCGGGTCTGGGGGGCTGCGGGGGCCTATGGCTACACCTTC. Residues: CASSDARVWGAAGAYGYTF.

The gene calls are TRBV7-6 and TRBJ2-7; tentatively, D is TRBD2 (6 bases). The germline V and J ends were trimmed by 3 bases and 7 bases, with 16 bases remaining between them. The CDR3 consists of 14 residues. Germline V gives CDR1 SGHVS, CDR2 FNYEAQ. This CDR3 reads CASSLLRGSLEQYF. The CDR3 coding sequence is TGTGCCAGCAGCTTGTTGCGGGGTTCCTTGGAGCAGTACTTC.

This chain links TRBV6-2 or TRBV6-3 with TRBJ2-1; weak D call: TRBD2 (6 bases). There are 17 residues in the CDR3. Trimming removed 0 bases at V and 9 bases at J, with 21 bases between. Germline CDR1 reads MNHEY; CDR2 reads SVGEGT. For the CDR3, the DNA is TGTGCCAGCAGTTACTCGAGAGTAGCGGCGATCCGTCGTGAGCAGTTCTTC. Translating it yields CASSYSRVAAIRREQFF.

The V gene is TRBV28, the J gene TRBJ1-5, with 11 bases lining up with TRBD1. This CDR3 has 14 amino acids. Trimming at V came to 4 bases and at J to 5 bases, leaving 1 base not matched to a gene. CDR1 and CDR2 from the germline V gene are MDHEN and SYDVKM. The CDR3 spells CASSSDRGHQPQHF. CDR3 nucleotide sequence: TGTGCCAGCAGTTCGGACAGGGGGCATCAGCCCCAGCATTTT. Using reference TRBV28 and TRBJ1-5 for the parts outside the CDR3, the full variable domain is DVKVTQSSRYLVKRTGEKVFLECVQDMDHENMFWYRQDPGLGLRLIYFSYDVKMKEKGDIPEGYSVSREKKERFSLILESASTNQTSMYLCASSSDRGHQPQHFGDGTRLSIL.

This chain's CDR3 is CASGISYNEQFF. The CDR3, as DNA: TGTGCCAGCGGGATTTCCTACAATGAGCAGTTCTTC. This chain joins TRBV7-9 and TRBJ2-1; D uncertain. The germline gives CDR1 SEHNR, CDR2 FQNEAQ (reference sequence). The V gene lost 8 bases and the J gene lost 1 base, with 6 bases spanning the gap. CDR3 length: 12 amino acids.

This chain joins TRBV14 and TRBJ1-3; unclear D gene. Germline CDR1 is SGHDN and CDR2 is FVKESK. This CDR3 comprises 15 residues. Trimming stripped 2 bases from V and 0 bases from J, with 8 bases between. Here the CDR3 DNA reads TGTGCCAGCAGCCAACTCCGAAACTCTGGAAACACCATATATTTT. This sequence encodes CASSQLRNSGNTIYF.

V usage is TRBV29-1 and J usage is TRBJ1-1; the D gene is possibly TRBD1 (6 bases). Germline V lookup: CDR1 SQVTM, CDR2 ANQGSEA. The CDR3 loop spans 13 amino acids. With 4 bases removed from V and 1 base from J, the gap between germline ends came to 10 bases. CDR3 loop: CSVAGGRNTEAFF. The DNA for the CDR3 is TGCAGCGTTGCCGGGGGCCGGAACACTGAAGCTTTCTTT.

CDR3 bases: TGCGCCAGCAGCTTGGGACTAGCGATGAGCACAGATACGCAGTATTTT. Protein sequence: CASSLGLAMSTDTQYF. This chain joins TRBV5-1 and TRBJ2-3, with 8 bases that match TRBD2. This CDR3 contains 16 residues. The junction had 3 bases not matched to a gene; V was cut back by 0 bases and J by 0 bases. CDR1 and CDR2 from the germline V gene are SGHRS and YFSETQ.

The V and J genes are TRBV28 and TRBJ2-7; D not certain. Trimming stripped 2 bases from V and 3 bases from J, with 11 bases between. The V gene's germline CDR1 is MDHEN and CDR2 SYDVKM. The CDR3 totals 14 residues. The CDR3 DNA reads as TGTGCCAGCAGTTTAATAAGGAGTCTCTACGAGCAGTACTTC. As protein: CASSLIRSLYEQYF.